This T cell receptor (beta chain) originates from a study of T cell responses to AZD1222 COVID-19 vaccine. A few counts support this clone. Assay used: immunoSEQ multiplex PCR; TCRdb lists only in-frame clones, some missing. Of under 140,000 clones listed, roughly 90% are singletons. The CDR3 consists of 13 residues. Germline V CDR1 and CDR2: MGHRA, YSYEKL. V gave up 3 bases and J gave up 6 bases, with 12 bases separating them. The sequence came from an adult in good health. Material: peripheral blood, obtained on day 0 of AZD1222 vaccination. The gene calls are TRBV4-1 and TRBJ2-7; tentatively, D is TRBD1 (6 bases). The CDR3 protein is CASSHTGFGEQYF. Written as DNA, the CDR3 is TGCGCCAGCAGCCACACAGGGTTCGGCGAGCAGTACTTC.